Listed below are T cell receptor beta chains from one sample, sequenced in a study of blood T cell repertoires in COVID-19. Profiling relied on immunoSEQ multiplex PCR, and the TCRdb table lists in-frame clones only, not all of them. This table holds about 230,000 clones, roughly 80% found once. Sequenced: peripheral blood. The receptors were sampled from an elderly woman with active or convalescent COVID-19. Each CDR3 is given with its conserved first and last residue. D genes are given only for firm matches. Rows give clone size only sometimes, using once, few, many, or a class for an expanded clone.

d_gene: .; abundance: .; v_gene: TRBV7-8; j_gene: TRBJ1-2; len: 17; CDR3aa: CASSLALWQGPNYGYTF; CDR3nt: TGTGCCAGCAGCTTAGCGTTGTGGCAGGGGCCCAACTATGGCTACACCTTC
d_gene: .; abundance: .; v_gene: TRBV6-5; j_gene: TRBJ1-1; len: 15; CDR3aa: CASTEGGKMNTEAFF; CDR3nt: TGTGCCAGCACCGAAGGGGGAAAAATGAACACTGAAGCTTTCTTT
d_gene: .; abundance: .; v_gene: TRBV7-3; j_gene: TRBJ1-1; len: 13; CDR3aa: CASSSQGSTEAFF; CDR3nt: TGTGCCAGCAGTTCTCAGGGCAGCACTGAAGCTTTCTTT
d_gene: TRBD2; abundance: .; v_gene: TRBV20-1; j_gene: TRBJ2-3; len: 17; CDR3aa: CSASHEEGLRYTDTQYF; CDR3nt: TGCAGTGCTAGTCACGAAGAGGGACTAAGATACACAGATACGCAGTATTTT
d_gene: TRBD2; abundance: .; v_gene: TRBV28; j_gene: TRBJ2-3; len: 16; CDR3aa: CASSLDRTSNTDTQYF; CDR3nt: TGTGCCAGCAGTTTAGATCGGACTAGCAACACAGATACGCAGTATTTT
d_gene: .; abundance: once; v_gene: TRBV3-1/TRBV3-2; j_gene: TRBJ2-3; len: 13; CDR3aa: CASSQGTMGTQYF; CDR3nt: TGTGCCAGCAGCCAAGGTACTATGGGTACGCAGTATTTT
d_gene: .; abundance: .; v_gene: TRBV6-6; j_gene: TRBJ1-1; len: 15; CDR3aa: CASPPPQGMNTEAFF; CDR3nt: TGTGCCAGCCCCCCCCCGCAGGGAATGAACACTGAAGCTTTCTTT
d_gene: TRBD2; abundance: .; v_gene: TRBV5-6; j_gene: TRBJ2-3; len: 18; CDR3aa: CASSFVSGGAGLADTQYF; CDR3nt: TGTGCCAGCAGCTTTGTTAGCGGGGGGGCCGGTTTAGCAGATACGCAGTATTTT
d_gene: .; abundance: .; v_gene: TRBV4-1; j_gene: TRBJ2-3; len: 12; CDR3aa: CASSQVSDTQYF; CDR3nt: TGCGCCAGCAGCCAAGTCTCTGATACGCAGTATTTT
d_gene: TRBD1; abundance: .; v_gene: TRBV11-2; j_gene: TRBJ1-1; len: 14; CDR3aa: CASSPRTGDTEAFF; CDR3nt: TGTGCCAGCAGCCCCCGGACAGGGGACACTGAAGCTTTCTTT
d_gene: TRBD2; abundance: .; v_gene: TRBV5-1; j_gene: TRBJ2-4; len: 15; CDR3aa: CASSLSGGAKNIQYF; CDR3nt: TGCGCCAGCAGCCTTAGCGGGGGGGCCAAAAACATTCAGTACTTC
d_gene: TRBD1; abundance: .; v_gene: TRBV3-1/TRBV3-2; j_gene: TRBJ1-1; len: 16; CDR3aa: CASSIRDRGLNTEAFF; CDR3nt: TGTGCCAGCAGCATACGGGACAGGGGCTTGAACACTGAAGCTTTCTTT
d_gene: TRBD1; abundance: .; v_gene: TRBV25-1; j_gene: TRBJ1-4; len: 15; CDR3aa: CASSPIRDSNEKLFF; CDR3nt: TGTGCCAGCAGTCCGATCCGGGACAGTAATGAAAAACTGTTTTTT
d_gene: .; abundance: .; v_gene: TRBV9; j_gene: TRBJ2-7; len: 15; CDR3aa: CASSPQGGRGYEQYF; CDR3nt: TGTGCCAGCAGCCCCCAAGGGGGAAGGGGCTACGAGCAGTACTTC
d_gene: .; abundance: few; v_gene: TRBV18; j_gene: TRBJ2-5; len: 16; CDR3aa: CASSPRTARDKETQYF; CDR3nt: TGTGCCAGCTCACCCCGGACCGCCCGGGACAAAGAGACCCAGTACTTC
d_gene: .; abundance: .; v_gene: TRBV2; j_gene: TRBJ2-6; len: 17; CDR3aa: CASSSGTFTTGANVLTF; CDR3nt: TGTGCCAGCAGTTCCGGGACATTCACCACTGGGGCCAACGTCCTGACTTTC
d_gene: .; abundance: .; v_gene: TRBV7-3; j_gene: TRBJ2-1; len: 15; CDR3aa: CASSQTREVANEQFF; CDR3nt: TGTGCCAGCAGCCAAACCCGGGAAGTAGCCAATGAGCAGTTCTTC
d_gene: .; abundance: few; v_gene: TRBV10-3; j_gene: TRBJ2-3; len: 17; CDR3aa: CAISESPRASLGGTQYF; CDR3nt: TGTGCCATCAGTGAGTCGCCGAGGGCTAGCCTGGGTGGTACGCAGTATTTT
d_gene: TRBD1; abundance: .; v_gene: TRBV29-1; j_gene: TRBJ1-1; len: 13; CDR3aa: CSVYGTGHTEAFF; CDR3nt: TGCAGCGTTTACGGGACAGGGCACACTGAAGCTTTCTTT
d_gene: .; abundance: .; v_gene: TRBV4-3; j_gene: TRBJ2-2; len: 14; CDR3aa: CASSHGQGTGELFF; CDR3nt: TGCGCCAGCAGCCACGGACAAGGCACCGGGGAGCTGTTTTTT
d_gene: TRBD2; abundance: .; v_gene: TRBV7-6; j_gene: TRBJ2-5; len: 16; CDR3aa: CASSSTGTSERETQYF; CDR3nt: TGTGCCAGCAGCTCTACCGGGACTAGCGAACGAGAGACCCAGTACTTC
d_gene: .; abundance: .; v_gene: TRBV29-1; j_gene: TRBJ1-1; len: 13; CDR3aa: CSVAGGPNTEAFF; CDR3nt: TGCAGCGTTGCCGGTGGGCCGAACACTGAAGCTTTCTTT
d_gene: .; abundance: .; v_gene: TRBV7-9; j_gene: TRBJ2-1; len: 15; CDR3aa: CASSLSSAGWHEQFF; CDR3nt: TGTGCCAGCAGCTTGTCCAGCGCCGGGTGGCATGAGCAGTTCTTC
d_gene: TRBD2; abundance: .; v_gene: TRBV19; j_gene: TRBJ2-7; len: 13; CDR3aa: CASKATSGYEQYF; CDR3nt: TGTGCCAGTAAGGCGACTAGCGGCTACGAGCAGTACTTC
d_gene: .; abundance: once; v_gene: TRBV2; j_gene: TRBJ1-1; len: 13; CDR3aa: CASSSVEYTEAFF; CDR3nt: TGTGCCAGCAGTTCCGTGGAGTACACTGAAGCTTTCTTT
d_gene: TRBD2; abundance: .; v_gene: TRBV11-2; j_gene: TRBJ2-2; len: 16; CDR3aa: CASSLHPSGGAGELFF; CDR3nt: TGTGCCAGCAGCCTACACCCTAGCGGGGGGGCCGGGGAGCTGTTTTTT
d_gene: .; abundance: .; v_gene: TRBV21-1; j_gene: TRBJ2-5; len: 15; CDR3aa: CASSKAKRLQETQYF; CDR3nt: TGTGCCAGCAGCAAAGCGAAGCGACTGCAAGAGACCCAGTACTTC
d_gene: .; abundance: once; v_gene: TRBV10-3; j_gene: TRBJ1-1; len: 14; CDR3aa: CATQPQGPNTEAFF; CDR3nt: TGTGCCACCCAGCCCCAGGGGCCTAACACTGAAGCTTTCTTT
d_gene: .; abundance: .; v_gene: TRBV5-1; j_gene: TRBJ1-1; len: 15; CDR3aa: CASSLLPWGNTEAFF; CDR3nt: TGCGCCAGCAGCTTGCTACCTTGGGGCAACACTGAAGCTTTCTTT
d_gene: .; abundance: few; v_gene: TRBV3-1/TRBV3-2; j_gene: TRBJ1-2; len: 14; CDR3aa: CASSQDLAGEGYTF; CDR3nt: TGTGCCAGCAGCCAAGATCTGGCAGGGGAGGGCTACACCTTC
d_gene: .; abundance: few; v_gene: TRBV6-5; j_gene: TRBJ2-7; len: 13; CDR3aa: CATLPGLNYEQYF; CDR3nt: TGTGCCACCCTACCGGGACTCAACTACGAGCAGTACTTC
d_gene: .; abundance: .; v_gene: TRBV5-1; j_gene: TRBJ2-3; len: 13; CDR3aa: CASSLGQTDTQYF; CDR3nt: TGCGCCAGCAGCTTGGGACAGACAGATACGCAGTATTTT
d_gene: .; abundance: .; v_gene: TRBV21-1; j_gene: TRBJ2-7; len: 15; CDR3aa: CASSCSGSIRREQYF; CDR3nt: TGTGCCAGCAGTTGCTCCGGGTCGATCAGAAGGGAGCAGTACTTC
d_gene: TRBD2; abundance: .; v_gene: TRBV10-3; j_gene: TRBJ2-7; len: 16; CDR3aa: CAISESREGYSYEQYF; CDR3nt: TGTGCCATCAGTGAGTCGAGGGAGGGTTATTCCTACGAGCAGTACTTC
d_gene: .; abundance: .; v_gene: TRBV11-3; j_gene: TRBJ1-4; len: 13; CDR3aa: CASSLPGFEKLFF; CDR3nt: TGTGCCAGCAGCCTTCCAGGGTTTGAAAAACTGTTTTTT
d_gene: TRBD2; abundance: .; v_gene: TRBV18; j_gene: TRBJ2-3; len: 17; CDR3aa: CASSPTTSGRSTDTQYF; CDR3nt: TGTGCCAGCTCACCAACGACTAGCGGGAGGAGCACAGATACGCAGTATTTT
d_gene: .; abundance: .; v_gene: TRBV28; j_gene: TRBJ2-7; len: 14; CDR3aa: CASTETGFPYEQYF; CDR3nt: TGTGCCAGCACCGAAACAGGGTTCCCCTACGAGCAGTACTTC
d_gene: .; abundance: .; v_gene: TRBV19; j_gene: TRBJ2-7; len: 13; CDR3aa: CASSIARTYEQYF; CDR3nt: TGTGCCAGTAGTATTGCTAGAACCTACGAGCAGTACTTC
d_gene: TRBD1; abundance: .; v_gene: TRBV7-3; j_gene: TRBJ2-1; len: 16; CDR3aa: CASSYKSQGAYNEQFF; CDR3nt: TGTGCCAGCAGCTATAAATCACAGGGGGCCTACAATGAGCAGTTCTTC
d_gene: TRBD1; abundance: few; v_gene: TRBV27; j_gene: TRBJ1-5; len: 14; CDR3aa: CASSTRTGNQPQHF; CDR3nt: TGTGCCAGCAGTACTCGGACAGGGAATCAGCCCCAGCATTTT
d_gene: TRBD2; abundance: .; v_gene: TRBV3-1/TRBV3-2; j_gene: TRBJ2-1; len: 16; CDR3aa: CASSHVLERGYNEQFF; CDR3nt: TGTGCCAGCAGCCACGTCCTCGAGCGGGGTTACAATGAGCAGTTCTTC
d_gene: .; abundance: .; v_gene: TRBV5-1; j_gene: TRBJ2-3; len: 13; CDR3aa: CASTFTSGDTQYF; CDR3nt: TGTGCCAGCACCTTTACGAGCGGAGATACGCAGTATTTT